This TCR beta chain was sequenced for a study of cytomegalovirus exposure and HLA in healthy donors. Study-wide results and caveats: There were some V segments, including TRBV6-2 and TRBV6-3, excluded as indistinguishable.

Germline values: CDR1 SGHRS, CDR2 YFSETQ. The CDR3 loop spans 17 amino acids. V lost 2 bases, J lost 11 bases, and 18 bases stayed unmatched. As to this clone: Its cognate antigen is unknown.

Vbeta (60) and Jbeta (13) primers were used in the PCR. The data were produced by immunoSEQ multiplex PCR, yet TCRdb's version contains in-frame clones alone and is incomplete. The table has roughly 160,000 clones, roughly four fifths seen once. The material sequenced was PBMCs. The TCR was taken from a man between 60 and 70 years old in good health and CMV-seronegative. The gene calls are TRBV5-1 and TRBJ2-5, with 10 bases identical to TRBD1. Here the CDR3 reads CASSLRGQGVSDTEQYF. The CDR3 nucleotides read TGCGCCAGCAGCTTAAGAGGACAGGGGGTGAGTGATACGGAGCAGTACTTC.